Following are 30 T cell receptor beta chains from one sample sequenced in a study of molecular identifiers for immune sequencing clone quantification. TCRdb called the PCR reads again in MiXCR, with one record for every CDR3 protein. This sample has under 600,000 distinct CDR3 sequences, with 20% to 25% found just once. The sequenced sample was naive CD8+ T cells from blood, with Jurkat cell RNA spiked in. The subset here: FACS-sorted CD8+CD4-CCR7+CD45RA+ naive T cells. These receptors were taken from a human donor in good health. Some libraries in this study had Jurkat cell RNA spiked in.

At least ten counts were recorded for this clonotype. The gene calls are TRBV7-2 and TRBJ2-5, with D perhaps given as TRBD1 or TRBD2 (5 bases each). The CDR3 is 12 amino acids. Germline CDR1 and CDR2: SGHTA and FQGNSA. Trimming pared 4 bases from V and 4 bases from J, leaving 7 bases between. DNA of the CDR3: TGTGCCAGCAGCTGGGACCTAGAGACCCAGTACTTC. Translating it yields CASSWDLETQYF.

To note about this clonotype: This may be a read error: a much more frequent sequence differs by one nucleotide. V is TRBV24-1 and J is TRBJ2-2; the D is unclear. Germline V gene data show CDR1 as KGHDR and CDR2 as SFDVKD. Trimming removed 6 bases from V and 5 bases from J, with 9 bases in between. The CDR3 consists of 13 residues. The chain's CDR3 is CATSQYRTGELFF. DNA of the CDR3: TGTGCCACCAGTCAGTACAGAACCGGGGAGCTGTTTTTT.

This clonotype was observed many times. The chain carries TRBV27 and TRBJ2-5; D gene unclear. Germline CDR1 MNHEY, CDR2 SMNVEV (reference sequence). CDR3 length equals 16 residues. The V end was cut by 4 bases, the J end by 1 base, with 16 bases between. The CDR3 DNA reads TGTGCCAGCAGTTCATATAGCCGCGGTTTCCAAGAGACCCAGTACTTC. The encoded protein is CASSSYSRGFQETQYF.

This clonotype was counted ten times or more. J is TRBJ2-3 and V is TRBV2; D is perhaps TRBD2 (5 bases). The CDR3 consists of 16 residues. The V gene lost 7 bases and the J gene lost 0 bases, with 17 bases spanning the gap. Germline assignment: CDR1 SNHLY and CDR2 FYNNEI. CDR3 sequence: CASTRTVLSSTDTQYF. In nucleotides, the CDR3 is TGTGCCAGCACCAGGACTGTATTGTCTAGCACAGATACGCAGTATTTT. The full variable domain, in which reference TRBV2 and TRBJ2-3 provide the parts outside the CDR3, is EPEVTQTPSHQVTQMGQEVILRCVPISNHLYFYWYRQILGQKVEFLVSFYNNEISEKSEIFDDQFSVERPDGSNFTLKIRSTKLEDSAMYFCASTRTVLSSTDTQYFGPGTRLTVL.

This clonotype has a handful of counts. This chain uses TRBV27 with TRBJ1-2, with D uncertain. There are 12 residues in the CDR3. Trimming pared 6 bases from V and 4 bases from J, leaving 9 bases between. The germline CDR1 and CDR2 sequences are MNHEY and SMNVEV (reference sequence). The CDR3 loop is CASRGRSYGYTF. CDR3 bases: TGTGCCAGCAGAGGACGGAGCTATGGCTACACCTTC.

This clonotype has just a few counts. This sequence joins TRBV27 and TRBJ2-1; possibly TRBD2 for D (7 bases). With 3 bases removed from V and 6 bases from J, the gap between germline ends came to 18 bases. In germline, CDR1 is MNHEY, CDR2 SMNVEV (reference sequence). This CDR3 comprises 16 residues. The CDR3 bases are TGTGCCAGCAGTTTTACGGGGGGCCACACTTTCAATGAGCAGTTCTTC. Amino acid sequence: CASSFTGGHTFNEQFF.

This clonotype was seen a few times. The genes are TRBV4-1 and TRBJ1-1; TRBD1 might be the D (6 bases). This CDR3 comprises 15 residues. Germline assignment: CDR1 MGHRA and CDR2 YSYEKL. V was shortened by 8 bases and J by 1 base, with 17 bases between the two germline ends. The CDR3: CASGVKEGQNTEAFF. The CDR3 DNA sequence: TGCGCCAGCGGGGTGAAGGAGGGACAGAACACTGAAGCTTTCTTT.

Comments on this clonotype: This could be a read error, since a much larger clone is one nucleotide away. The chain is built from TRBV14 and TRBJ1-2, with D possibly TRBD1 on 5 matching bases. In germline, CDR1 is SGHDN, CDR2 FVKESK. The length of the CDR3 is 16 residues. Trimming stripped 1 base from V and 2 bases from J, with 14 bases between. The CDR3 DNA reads TGTGCCAGCAGCCAAGTGAAGGTGGACAACAACTATGGCTACACCTTC. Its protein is CASSQVKVDNNYGYTF.

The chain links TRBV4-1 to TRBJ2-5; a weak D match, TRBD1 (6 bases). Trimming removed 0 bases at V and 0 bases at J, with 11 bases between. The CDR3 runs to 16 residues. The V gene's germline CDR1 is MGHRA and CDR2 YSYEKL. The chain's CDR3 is CASSQEDSSYQETQYF. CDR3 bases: TGCGCCAGCAGCCAAGAGGACAGCAGCTACCAAGAGACCCAGTACTTC.

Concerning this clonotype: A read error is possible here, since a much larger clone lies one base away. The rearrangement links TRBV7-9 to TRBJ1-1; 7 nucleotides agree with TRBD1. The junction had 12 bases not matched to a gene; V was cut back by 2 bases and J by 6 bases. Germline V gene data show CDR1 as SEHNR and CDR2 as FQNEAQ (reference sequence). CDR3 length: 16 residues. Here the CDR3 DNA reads TGTGCCAGCAGCTTACCCGCCCGGGACAGTGACGCTGAAGCTTTCTTT. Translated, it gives CASSLPARDSDAEAFF.

The CDR3 sequence: CASSIDRGNGELFF. The CDR3 DNA is TGTGCCAGCAGCATTGACAGGGGGAACGGGGAGCTGTTTTTT. The rearrangement joins TRBV7-9 to TRBJ2-2, with 9 nucleotides matching TRBD1. Germline values: CDR1 SEHNR, CDR2 FQNEAQ (reference sequence). V dropped 5 bases and J dropped 7; count of bases not matched to a gene: 5. The CDR3 extends over 14 amino acids.

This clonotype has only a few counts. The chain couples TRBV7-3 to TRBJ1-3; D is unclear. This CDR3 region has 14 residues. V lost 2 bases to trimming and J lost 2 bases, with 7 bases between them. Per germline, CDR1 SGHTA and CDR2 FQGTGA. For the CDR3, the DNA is TGTGCCAGCAGCTTACGTGAAGCTGGAAACACCATATATTTT. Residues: CASSLREAGNTIYF.

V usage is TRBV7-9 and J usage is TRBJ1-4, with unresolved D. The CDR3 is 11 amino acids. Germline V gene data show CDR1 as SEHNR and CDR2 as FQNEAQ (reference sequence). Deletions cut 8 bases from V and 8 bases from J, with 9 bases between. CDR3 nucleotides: TGTGCCAGCGGAGAAGGAGAAAAACTGTTTTTT. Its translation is CASGEGEKLFF. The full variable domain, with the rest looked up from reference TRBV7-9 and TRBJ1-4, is DTGVSQNPRHKITKRGQNVTFRCDPISEHNRLYWYRQTLGQGPEFLTYFQNEAQLEKSRLLSDRFSAERPKGSFSTLEIQRTEQGDSAMYLCASGEGEKLFFGSGTQLSVL.

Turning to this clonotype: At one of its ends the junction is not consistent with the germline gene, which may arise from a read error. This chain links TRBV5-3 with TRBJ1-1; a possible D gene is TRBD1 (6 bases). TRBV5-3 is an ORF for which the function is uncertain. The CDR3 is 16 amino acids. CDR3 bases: TGTGCCAGCAGCTCAAACTCAAGGGGGGGCGGCACTGAAGCTTTCTTT. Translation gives CASSSNSRGGGTEAFF.

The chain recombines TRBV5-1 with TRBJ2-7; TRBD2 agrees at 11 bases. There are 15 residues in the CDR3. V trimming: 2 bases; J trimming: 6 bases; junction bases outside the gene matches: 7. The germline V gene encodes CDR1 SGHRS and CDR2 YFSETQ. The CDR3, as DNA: TGCGCCAGCAGCTTAACCGGGACTAGCGGAGCCGAGCAGTACTTC. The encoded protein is CASSLTGTSGAEQYF.

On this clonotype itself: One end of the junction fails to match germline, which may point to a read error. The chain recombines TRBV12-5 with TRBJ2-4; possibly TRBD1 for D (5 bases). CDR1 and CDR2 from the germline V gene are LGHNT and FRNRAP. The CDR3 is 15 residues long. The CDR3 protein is CASGLGIFTEQRQHF. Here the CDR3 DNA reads TGTGCTAGTGGTTTGGGAATCTTCACGGAGCAAAGACAGCACTTC.

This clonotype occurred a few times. The CDR3 nucleotides read TGCGCCAGCAGCCTGCAAAACGAAGACAGAAGCTCCTACGAGCAGTACTTC. Translation: CASSLQNEDRSSYEQYF. The V call is TRBV5-1, the J call TRBJ2-7, with D possibly TRBD1 on 5 matching bases. Trimming took off 4 bases at V and 0 bases at J, with 20 bases between the two ends. Germline V gene sequence: CDR1 SGHRS, CDR2 YFSETQ. The CDR3 has 17 amino acids.

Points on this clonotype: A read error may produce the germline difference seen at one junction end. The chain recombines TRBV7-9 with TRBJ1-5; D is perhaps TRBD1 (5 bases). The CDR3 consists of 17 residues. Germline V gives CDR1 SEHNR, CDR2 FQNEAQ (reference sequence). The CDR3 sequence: CASSLSLGPYSNRPQHF. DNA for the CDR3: TGTGCCAGCAGCTTATCTCTGGGACCGTATAGCAATCGGCCCCAGCATTTT. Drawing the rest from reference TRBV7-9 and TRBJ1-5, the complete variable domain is DTGVSQNPRHKITKRGQNVTFRCDPISEHNRLYWYRQTLGQGPEFLTYFQNEAQLEKSRLLSDRFSAERPKGSFSTLEIQRTEQGDSAMYLCASSLSLGPYSNRPQHFGDGTRLSIL.

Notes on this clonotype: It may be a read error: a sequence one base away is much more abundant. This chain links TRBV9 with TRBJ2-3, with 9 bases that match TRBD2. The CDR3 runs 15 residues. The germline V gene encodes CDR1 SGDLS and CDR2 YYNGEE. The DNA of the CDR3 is TGTGCCTGCAGCGTAGCGGGAGTAAGCACAGATACGCAGTATTTT. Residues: CACSVAGVSTDTQYF. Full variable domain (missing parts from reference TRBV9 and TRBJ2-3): DSGVTQTPKHLITATGQRVTLRCSPRSGDLSVYWYQQSLDQGLQFLIQYYNGEERAKGNILERFSAQQFPDLHSELNLSSLELGDSALYFCACSVAGVSTDTQYFGPGTRLTVL.

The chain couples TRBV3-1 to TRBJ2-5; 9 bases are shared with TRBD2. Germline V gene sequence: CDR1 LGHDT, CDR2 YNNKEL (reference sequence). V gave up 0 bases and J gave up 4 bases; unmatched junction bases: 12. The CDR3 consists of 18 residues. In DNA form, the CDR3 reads TGTGCCAGCAGCCAAGATCGGGCTAGCGGGGCCGCGGGAGAGACCCAGTACTTC. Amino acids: CASSQDRASGAAGETQYF.

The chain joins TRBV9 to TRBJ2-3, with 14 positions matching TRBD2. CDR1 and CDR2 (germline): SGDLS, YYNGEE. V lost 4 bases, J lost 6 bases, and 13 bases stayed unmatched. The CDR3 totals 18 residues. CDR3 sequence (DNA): TGTGCCAGCAGCCCCGCACCCGGACTAGCGGGAGGTCGGGATACGCAGTATTTT. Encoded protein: CASSPAPGLAGGRDTQYF.

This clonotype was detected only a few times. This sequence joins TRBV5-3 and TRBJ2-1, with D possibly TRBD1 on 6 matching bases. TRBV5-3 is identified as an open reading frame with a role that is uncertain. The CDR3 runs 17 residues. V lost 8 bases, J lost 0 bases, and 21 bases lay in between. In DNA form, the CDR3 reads TGTGCCAGCAGGGGAGATTTAGTGGGAAGCTCCTACAATGAGCAGTTCTTC. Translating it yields CASRGDLVGSSYNEQFF.

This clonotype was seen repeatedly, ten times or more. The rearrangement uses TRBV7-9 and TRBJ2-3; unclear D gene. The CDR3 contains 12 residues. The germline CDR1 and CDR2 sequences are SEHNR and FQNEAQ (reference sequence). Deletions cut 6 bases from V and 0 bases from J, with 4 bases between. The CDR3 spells CASRGSTDTQYF. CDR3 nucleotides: TGTGCCAGCAGGGGTAGCACAGATACGCAGTATTTT. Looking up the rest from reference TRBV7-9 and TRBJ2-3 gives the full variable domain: DTGVSQNPRHKITKRGQNVTFRCDPISEHNRLYWYRQTLGQGPEFLTYFQNEAQLEKSRLLSDRFSAERPKGSFSTLEIQRTEQGDSAMYLCASRGSTDTQYFGPGTRLTVL.

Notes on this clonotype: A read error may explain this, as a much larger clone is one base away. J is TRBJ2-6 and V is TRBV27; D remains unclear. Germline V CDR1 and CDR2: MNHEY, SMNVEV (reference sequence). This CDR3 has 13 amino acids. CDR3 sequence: CVSRPAGANVLTF. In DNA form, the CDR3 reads TGTGTCAGCAGGCCTGCTGGGGCCAACGTCCTGACTTTC.

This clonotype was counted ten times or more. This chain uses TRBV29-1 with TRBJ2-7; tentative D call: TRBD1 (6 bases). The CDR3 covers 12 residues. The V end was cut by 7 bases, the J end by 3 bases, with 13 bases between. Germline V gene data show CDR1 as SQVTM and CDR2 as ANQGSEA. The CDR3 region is CSGAGANYEQYF. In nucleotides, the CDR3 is TGCAGCGGGGCAGGGGCAAACTACGAGCAGTACTTC.

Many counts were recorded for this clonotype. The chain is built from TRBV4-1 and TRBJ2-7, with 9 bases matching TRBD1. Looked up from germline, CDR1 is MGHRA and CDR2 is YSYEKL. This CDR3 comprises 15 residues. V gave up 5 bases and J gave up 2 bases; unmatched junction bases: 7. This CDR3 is CASSDGTGKAYEQYF. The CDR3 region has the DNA TGCGCCAGCAGCGACGGGACAGGGAAAGCCTACGAGCAGTACTTC.

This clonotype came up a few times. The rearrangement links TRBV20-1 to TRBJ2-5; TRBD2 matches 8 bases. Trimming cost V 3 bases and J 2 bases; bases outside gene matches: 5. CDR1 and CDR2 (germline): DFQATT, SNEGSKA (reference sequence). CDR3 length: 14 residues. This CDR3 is CSARQSGRQETQYF. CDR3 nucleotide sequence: TGCAGTGCTAGGCAAAGCGGGAGACAAGAGACCCAGTACTTC.

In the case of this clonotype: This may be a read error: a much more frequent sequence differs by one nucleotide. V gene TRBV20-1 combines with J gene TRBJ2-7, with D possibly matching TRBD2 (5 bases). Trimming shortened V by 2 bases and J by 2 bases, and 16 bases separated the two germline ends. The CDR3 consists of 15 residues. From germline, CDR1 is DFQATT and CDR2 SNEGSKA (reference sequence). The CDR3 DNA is TGCAGTGCTAGAAGTGTAAGCGGCGCTCCCTACGAGCAGTACTTC. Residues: CSARSVSGAPYEQYF.

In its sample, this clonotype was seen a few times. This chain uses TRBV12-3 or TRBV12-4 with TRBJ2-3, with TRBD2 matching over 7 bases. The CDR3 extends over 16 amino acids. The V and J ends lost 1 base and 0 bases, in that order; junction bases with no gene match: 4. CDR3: CASSLVLAASTDTQYF. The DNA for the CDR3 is TGTGCCAGCAGTTTAGTGCTAGCGGCTAGCACAGATACGCAGTATTTT.

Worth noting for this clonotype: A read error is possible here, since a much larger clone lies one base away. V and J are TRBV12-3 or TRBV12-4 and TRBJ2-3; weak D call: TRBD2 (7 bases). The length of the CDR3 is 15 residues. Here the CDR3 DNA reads TGTGCCGGCAGCGTAGGGGGAGGGCGTACAGATACGCAGTATTTT. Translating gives CAGSVGGGRTDTQYF.